This T cell receptor beta chain is from a study of CXCR3-negative and CXCR3-positive naive CD8 T cells. Study background: Libraries each contributed about 1.5 +/- 0.3 million TRB reads, for some 130 million in total. Notes on the study in general: Hydrophobicity of TRB CDR3s was greater in CXCR3-positive naive cells than in CXCR3-negative naive cells.

Notes on this clonotype: Its target is unknown.

5' RACE with UMI labels generated the TRB cDNA libraries. Following a re-call of the 5' RACE reads, TCRdb has one entry per CDR3 protein and lacks DNA. The specimen's table records about 90,000 distinct CDR3 sequences. The CDR3 consists of 16 residues. Germline assignment: CDR1 SGHTA and CDR2 FQGNSA. The source material was naive CXCR3- CD8+ T cells from blood. Subset: CD45RO-CCR7+CD27+CD95- naive CD8+ T cells lacking CXCR3 (TNR3-). The chain carries TRBV7-2 and TRBJ2-5; TCRdb calls TRBD2, which cannot be checked without DNA. This TCR derives from a human donor in good health. Some clones in this sample may be carry-over from other donors' samples. CDR3 residues: CASSPRPAGGGETQYF.